The text below deals with one TCR beta chain. This sample is drawn from a study of blood T cell repertoires in COVID-19. Study summary: There were acute and convalescent COVID-19 samples, and they came from the United States, Italy and Spain. Sources were T cells, B-cell-depleted T cells, or PBMCs; the material itself was cDNA or gDNA.

Repertoires were generated with immunoSEQ multiplex PCR, while TCRdb's copy carries only in-frame clones and drops some. The sample has about 200,000 clones, 86% seen once. The CDR3 has 14 amino acids. Trimming took 1 base from V and 4 from J, leaving 10 bases between them. Germline V gives CDR1 SGHTA, CDR2 FQGNSA. This receptor was taken from a woman aged 70-85 years with acute or convalescent COVID-19. Sequencing input: peripheral blood. The chain couples TRBV7-2 to TRBJ1-2; D remains unclear. The CDR3 here is CASSLDRVIYGYTF. The CDR3 DNA follows: TGTGCCAGCAGCTTAGATCGGGTCATCTATGGCTACACCTTC. Variable domain in full (rest from reference TRBV7-2 and TRBJ1-2): GAGVSQSPSNKVTEKGKDVELRCDPISGHTALYWYRQSLGQGLEFLIYFQGNSAPDKSGLPSDRFSAERTGGSVSTLTIQRTQQEDSAVYLCASSLDRVIYGYTFGSGTRLTVV.